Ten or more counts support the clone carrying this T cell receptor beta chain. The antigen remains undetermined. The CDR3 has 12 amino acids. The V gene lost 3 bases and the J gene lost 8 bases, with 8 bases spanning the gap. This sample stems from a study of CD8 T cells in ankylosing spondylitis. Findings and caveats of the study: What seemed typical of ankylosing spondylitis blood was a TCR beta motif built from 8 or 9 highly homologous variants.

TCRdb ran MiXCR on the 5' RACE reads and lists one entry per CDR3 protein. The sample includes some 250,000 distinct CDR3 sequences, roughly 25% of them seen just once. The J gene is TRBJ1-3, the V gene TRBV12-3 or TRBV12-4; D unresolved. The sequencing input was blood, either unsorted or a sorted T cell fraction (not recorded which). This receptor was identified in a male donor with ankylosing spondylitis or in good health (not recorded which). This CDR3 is CASSLDGDTIYF. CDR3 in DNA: TGTGCCAGCAGTTTGGATGGGGACACCATATATTTT.